This T cell receptor (beta chain) was recovered during a study of cytomegalovirus exposure and HLA in healthy donors. Study-level points and caveats: Later work found most CMV-associated TCR beta chains apparently HLA-restricted.

Concerning this clone: The antigen is undetermined.

The PCR made use of 60 Vbeta and 13 Jbeta primers. TCRdb's table, derived via immunoSEQ multiplex PCR, lists solely in-frame clones and lacks some. Among 40,000 to 55,000 clones listed, 70% to 80% were seen once. CDR3 length: 14 residues. Deletions cut 4 bases from V and 1 base from J, with 9 bases between. Germline lookup yields CDR1 SNHLY and CDR2 FYNNEI. The chain uses TRBV2 and TRBJ2-3; D is perhaps TRBD2 (6 bases). The receptor was derived from a woman between 40 and 50 years old in good health and CMV-seropositive. Source material: PBMCs. CDR3 DNA sequence: TGTGCCAGCAGTGGCGGGGCACGCACAGATACGCAGTATTTT. Its translation: CASSGGARTDTQYF.